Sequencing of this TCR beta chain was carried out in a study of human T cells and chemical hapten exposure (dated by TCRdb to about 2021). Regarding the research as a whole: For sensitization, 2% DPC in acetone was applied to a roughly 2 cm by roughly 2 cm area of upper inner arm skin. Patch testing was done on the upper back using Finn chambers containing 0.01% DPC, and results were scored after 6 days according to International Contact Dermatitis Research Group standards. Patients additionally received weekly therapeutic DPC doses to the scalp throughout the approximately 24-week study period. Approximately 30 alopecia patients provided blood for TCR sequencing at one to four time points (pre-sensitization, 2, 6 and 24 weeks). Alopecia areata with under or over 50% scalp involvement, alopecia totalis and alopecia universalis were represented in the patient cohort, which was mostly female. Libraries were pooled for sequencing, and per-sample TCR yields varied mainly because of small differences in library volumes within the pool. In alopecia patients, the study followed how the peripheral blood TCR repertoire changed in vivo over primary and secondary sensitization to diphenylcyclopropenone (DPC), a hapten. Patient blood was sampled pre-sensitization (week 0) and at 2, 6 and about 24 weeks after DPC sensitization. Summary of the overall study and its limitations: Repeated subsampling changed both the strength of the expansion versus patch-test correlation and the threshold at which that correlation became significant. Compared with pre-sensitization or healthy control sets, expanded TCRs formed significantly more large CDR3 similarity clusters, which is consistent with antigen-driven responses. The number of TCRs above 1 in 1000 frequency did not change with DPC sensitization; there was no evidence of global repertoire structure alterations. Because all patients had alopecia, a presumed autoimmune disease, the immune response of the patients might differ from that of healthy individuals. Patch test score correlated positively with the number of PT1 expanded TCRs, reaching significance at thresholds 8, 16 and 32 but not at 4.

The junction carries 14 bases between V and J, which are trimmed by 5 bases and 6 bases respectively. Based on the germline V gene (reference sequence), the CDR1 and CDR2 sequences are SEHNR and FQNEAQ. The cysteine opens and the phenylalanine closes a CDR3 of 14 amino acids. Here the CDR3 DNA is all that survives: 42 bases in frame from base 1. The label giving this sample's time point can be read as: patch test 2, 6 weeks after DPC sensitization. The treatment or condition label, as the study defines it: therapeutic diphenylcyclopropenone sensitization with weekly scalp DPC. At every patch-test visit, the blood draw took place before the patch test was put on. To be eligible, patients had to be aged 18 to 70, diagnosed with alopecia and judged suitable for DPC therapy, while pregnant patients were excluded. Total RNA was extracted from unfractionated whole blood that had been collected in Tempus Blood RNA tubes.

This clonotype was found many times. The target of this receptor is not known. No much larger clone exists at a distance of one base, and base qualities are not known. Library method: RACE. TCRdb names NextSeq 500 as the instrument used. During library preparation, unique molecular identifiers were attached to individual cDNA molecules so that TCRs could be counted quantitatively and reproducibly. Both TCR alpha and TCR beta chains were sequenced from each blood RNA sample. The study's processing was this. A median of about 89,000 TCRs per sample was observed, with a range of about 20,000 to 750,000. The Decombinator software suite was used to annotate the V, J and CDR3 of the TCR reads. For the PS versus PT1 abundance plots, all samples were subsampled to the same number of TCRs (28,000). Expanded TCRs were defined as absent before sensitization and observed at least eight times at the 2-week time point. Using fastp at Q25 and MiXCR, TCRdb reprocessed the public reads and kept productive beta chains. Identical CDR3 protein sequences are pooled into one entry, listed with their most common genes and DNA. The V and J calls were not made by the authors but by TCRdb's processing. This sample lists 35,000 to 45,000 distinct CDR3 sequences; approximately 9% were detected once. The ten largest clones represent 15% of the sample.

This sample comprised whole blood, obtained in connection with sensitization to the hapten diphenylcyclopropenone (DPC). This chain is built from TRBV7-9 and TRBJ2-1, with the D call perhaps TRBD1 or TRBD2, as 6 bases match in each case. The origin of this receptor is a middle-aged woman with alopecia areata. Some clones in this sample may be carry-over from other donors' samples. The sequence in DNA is TGTGCCAGCAGCCTACGATCGGGGGCCAATGAGCAGTTCTTC. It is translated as CASSLRSGANEQFF.